This T cell receptor (beta chain) was recovered during a study of CD8+CD57+ T cells in acquired aplastic anemia. Study at large: DNA recovered from sorted CD4+ and CD8+ cells had a mean of approximately 3.2 ug.

Genomic DNA provided the template from which TCR beta VDJ and CDR3 profiles were obtained. TCRdb processed the reads anew with MiXCR; each CDR3 protein has one entry. The sample holds under 200,000 distinct CDR3 sequences, approximately 51% seen once. Patients picked for sequencing had shown CD8+CD57+ cell expansion detected by flow cytometry. Trimming cost V 8 bases and J 2 bases, with 12 bases left between them. CDR3 length: 14 residues. Comments on this clonotype: It may be a read error: a sequence one base away is much more abundant.

The J gene is TRBJ2-2, the V gene TRBV12-3 or TRBV12-4; D might be TRBD1 or TRBD2, each matching 5 bases. Specimen: sorted CD4+, CD8+, or CD8+CD57+ T cells (not recorded which) from PBMCs. The TCR comes from a human donor with aplastic anemia. As DNA, the CDR3 is TGTGCCAGCGGGGGACCATTAAACACCGGGGAGCTGTTTTTT. It yields the protein CASGGPLNTGELFF.